These 5 T cell receptor beta chains came from one sample sequenced in a study of long-term antiretroviral therapy in people with HIV. A v3.0 immunoSEQ assay was performed at survey level. Sequencing was performed with immunoSEQ multiplex PCR; in TCRdb, only in-frame clones are kept and a portion is missing. The sample comprises around 35,000 clones, around 97% of which are singletons, and 2.9% rests with the top ten. The sequencing here drew on unsorted PBMCs, taken 6.9 years after starting antiretroviral therapy. These receptors were collected from a young man with HIV.

The chain joins TRBV15 to TRBJ1-1; D is perhaps TRBD1 (6 bases). V was cut by 3 bases and J by 4 bases, with 12 bases left in between. This CDR3 comprises 14 residues. CDR1 is LNHNV and CDR2 is YYDKDF in the germline V gene (reference sequence). For the CDR3, the DNA is TGTGCCACCAGCAGTGATACAGGGAGCACTGAAGCTTTCTTT. This codes for CATSSDTGSTEAFF.

The chain recombines TRBV6-6 with TRBJ2-4, with 7 bases identical to TRBD1. Germline V lookup: CDR1 MNHNY, CDR2 SVGAGI (reference sequence). Trimming cost V 6 bases and J 16 bases; bases outside gene matches: 9. CDR3 size: 11 residues. The CDR3 reads CASRRQGPNYF. As DNA, the CDR3 is TGTGCCAGCAGACGACAGGGCCCGAATTACTTC.

The chain has TRBV2 and TRBJ2-7; TRBD1 agrees at 8 bases. Germline V gene lookup returns CDR1 SNHLY and CDR2 FYNNEI. Trimming took 4 bases from V and 7 from J; bases not matched to a gene: 3. The CDR3 consists of 12 residues. The CDR3 sequence is CASSADRVEQYF. CDR3 nucleotides: TGTGCCAGCAGTGCGGACAGGGTGGAGCAGTACTTC.

The V gene is TRBV2, the J gene TRBJ2-2, with D possibly being TRBD2 (6 bases). The germline gives CDR1 SNHLY, CDR2 FYNNEI. The length of the CDR3 is 14 residues. V was trimmed by 7 bases and J by 4 bases, leaving 13 bases between them. The CDR3 nucleotides read TGTGCCAGCACACGGGACTTTGTCACCGGGGAGCTGTTTTTT. Its translation: CASTRDFVTGELFF.

This rearrangement joins TRBV11-2 to TRBJ1-3; the match to TRBD1 covers 7 bases. Trimming cost V 5 bases and J 2 bases; bases outside gene matches: 6. CDR3 length: 15 amino acids. Germline V lookup: CDR1 SGHAT, CDR2 FQNNGV. The CDR3 sequence: CASSQDRPPGNTIYF. The CDR3 DNA is TGTGCCAGCAGCCAGGACAGGCCACCTGGAAACACCATATATTTT.